This T cell receptor beta chain was retrieved from a study of cytomegalovirus exposure and HLA in healthy donors (dated 2017 in TCRdb). Turning to the overall study: An earlier analysis of some 620 of the donors reported approximately 260 Gb of sequence data and around 110 million unique TCR beta sequences obtained from around 180 million T cells. About 320 gigabases of sequencing data and tens of millions of unique TCR sequences were included in an early release covering around 600 HLA-typed donors. Of the 300 to 500 genotyped donors, 70% to 90% were placed in the genetic ancestry cluster associated with self-reported Caucasian donors. The study aimed to test whether cataloging public T cell receptors could reveal signatures of past pathogen exposure. Using immunosequencing, the study profiled T cell repertoires from 550 to 750 subjects and related those repertoires to cytomegalovirus serostatus. In addition to the first cohort of around 670 subjects, a separate validation cohort of approximately 110 different subjects was used. High-throughput TCR immunosequencing, statistical association of individual TCRs with disease status, and machine learning were combined to predict cytomegalovirus infection status. A later analysis re-examined previously published TCR beta repertoires from about 700 donors and added high-resolution HLA genotyping to investigate patterns of TCR occurrence. The later analysis used no new phenotypic data to find candidate immune exposures, relying instead on TCR beta sequences and their occurrence across donors. To decide whether each TCR beta V gene segment behaved as functional or pseudogenic, an earlier analysis of some 600 of the donors relied on high-throughput TCR beta sequencing. Donor age, sex, ethnicity and CMV serostatus were compiled alongside the repertoire data. A later genetic analysis used genome-wide SNP genotypes for about 65% of the roughly 670 donors, treating that subset as a discovery cohort. All discovery cohort repertoires had been generated using a single sequencing platform. Both class I and class II loci were covered by HLA typing, at four-digit resolution. The number of donors typed differed by locus, with about 629-630 for A, B, C, DRB1 and DQB1, more than 500 for DQA1, 600 to 610 for DPA1, and around 450 for DPB1. Because of strong linkage in the cohort, 5 or 6 DR-DQ haplotypes were treated as single units for association and clustering. Among over 350 genotyped donors of the cohort, an average of 235,054 unique TCR beta nucleotide sequences were sequenced per donor, around a sixth of them non-productive. The study at large found these results: Only TCR beta chains were sequenced in this cohort, and the absence of alpha or paired-chain data limited detectable features. Three of the identified cytomegalovirus-associated TCR beta chains were confirmed in vitro to be specific for cytomegalovirus antigens. In a later analysis, the rate of TCR association differed among HLA loci, with DRB1 alleles having the most associated TCRs and HLA-C alleles having the fewest. CMV serostatus was the only immune exposure information available for the cohort. The classifier was reported to diagnose cytomegalovirus status with high specificity and sensitivity in both the original cohort and the validation cohort. A later analysis found that most CMV-associated TCR beta chains appeared HLA-restricted, with HLA associations seemingly driven largely by CMV exposure. A further reported finding was that TCR beta sequences accurately predicted the HLA-A and HLA-B alleles for most subjects in the first cohort. In an earlier analysis of over 550 of the donors, most TCR beta V segments were observed in productive rearrangements about 87% or about 30% of the time, broadly matching IMGT annotations. A later analysis reported that several top co-occurrence clusters appeared linked to parvovirus B19, influenza, CMV and Epstein-Barr virus. Because counts were too low, some 17 rarely observed V segments, including chromosome 9 orphons, were left out of the earlier analysis of 587 of the donors. Correlated functional status among segregating V segments might be attributable to linkage disequilibrium, but an unknown experimental factor could not be ruled out. A later analysis associated approximately 17,000 TCR beta sequences with specific HLA alleles at a false discovery rate of 0.05. A later genetic analysis associated a missense DCLRE1C variant with V-gene and J-gene trimming of TCR beta chains, and an independent cohort replicated the association. HLA typing was unavailable for some donors at each locus, so association tests used only the typed subset. Most TCR sequences were seen in very few donors, while some public TCRs were found in many individuals. A total of fewer than 200 TCR beta chains were listed by the study as associated with cytomegalovirus. Sequencing depth was assumed to be roughly uniform across donors in the presence/absence analyses, though that assumption may not hold. A later genetic analysis reported fewer N-insertions in productive TCRs among donors in an Asian-associated ancestry cluster than the approximately 670-donor mean. Assigning TCR associations to individual alleles was difficult when HLA alleles, especially DR and DQ, strongly co-occurred. The sequencing pipeline was judged likely to have produced a cluster of highly shared sequence variants as a technical artifact. In a later analysis, HLA-associated TCR beta chains were found to be more clonally expanded and to have lower generation probabilities than equally common non-associated chains. The authors suggested that the approach could potentially be extended to other disease states and immunological phenotypes. Because the 87-base-pair reads could not distinguish some IMGT-functional V segments, including TRBV6-2 and TRBV6-3, those segments were excluded.

Libraries were prepared through the immunoSEQ multiplex PCR assay. The multiplex PCR relied on a mix of 60 forward primers for TCR Vbeta segments and 13 reverse primers for TCR Jbeta segments. Amplification of the CDR3 region of rearranged TCR beta genes was performed with a multiplex PCR assay on genomic DNA. On the Illumina HiSeq System, the amplified TCR beta libraries were sequenced as 87-base-pair reads. As for the authors' bioinformatics: Across the roughly 640 repertoires, a later analysis counted approximately 75 million unique TCR beta chains, around 11 million of which were shared by at least two donors. Raw reads were error-corrected and collapsed into unique sequences with a nearest-neighbor algorithm that merged closely related sequences to remove PCR and sequencing errors. Alignment of CDR3 sequences to IMGT reference sequences was used to assign V, D and J gene segments. For a sequence to be retained, at least a six-nucleotide match to both a V gene segment and a J gene segment was required. Rearrangements were called productive when the CDR3 lacked stop codons and stayed in frame with V and J; all others were non-productive. CDR3 was defined by IMGT convention, running from the second conserved V-encoded cysteine to the conserved J-encoded phenylalanine. In an earlier analysis of 500 to 650 of the donors, sequences lacking an unambiguous match to a single V gene segment were excluded. In an earlier analysis of 587 of the donors, a V segment was called functional when productive rearrangements were above 56.7%, and segregating when the standard deviation between donors exceeded 5%. A statistical classification framework was built for diagnosing cytomegalovirus status from the catalog of TCR beta chain sequences. A later analysis assigned V and J genes by comparing TCR nucleotide sequences with IMGT/GENE-DB human TR gene sequences. In a later analysis, CDR3 sequences and most-parsimonious VDJ recombination scenarios were assigned using the TCRdist pipeline. In a later analysis, each TCR beta chain was defined by its CDR3 amino acid sequence together with its V-gene family, and reads lacking a unique V-gene family were excluded. To address suspected cross-contamination and a sequencing artifact, a later analysis removed 592 highly shared, low-generation-probability nucleotide sequences. In a later analysis, a clonal expansion index for each public chain was calculated from normalized within-repertoire ranks of inferred template counts. In a later analysis, generation probabilities were computed with a VDJ recombination model fitted to out-of-frame rearrangements, and the resulting probabilities were checked against IGoR. In a later analysis, TCR-TCR, TCR-HLA and TCR-CMV co-occurrence was scored with hypergeometric tests, and a repertoire-size bias correction was applied to TCR pairs. A later analysis estimated false discovery rates by permuting HLA or CMV assignments 20 times. In a later analysis, co-occurring TCRs were grouped using DBSCAN, with TCRdist sequence similarity added in when clustering inside HLA-allele-positive subsets. Repertoires with fewer than 30,000 or more than 120,000 public chains were left out of co-occurrence clustering, as were five repertoires with anomalous nucleotide sharing. TCRdb holds this immuneACCESS table with in-frame rearrangements only. Some clones are missing; in checked studies, unresolved V genes explain under half, and the rest has no known cause. V, J and clone size are those of that table, while D and trimming were read from the DNA. The sample table holds some 90,000 clones, of which 70% to 85% were seen once. Around a tenth of the sample goes to the ten largest clones.

In total, approximately 700 healthy bone marrow donors made up the cohort. At the time of sampling, every cohort member was nominally healthy, though immune exposures that went unrecorded were likely present. Of the roughly 700 cohort members, more than 250 had a positive CMV serostatus and 352 had a negative one, while no CMV serostatus was recorded for the donor. A peripheral blood sample was collected from each donor, and TCR beta sequencing was performed on peripheral blood mononuclear cells. Genomic DNA extraction from the blood cell samples was performed with the Qiagen DNeasy Blood Extraction Kit. Based on the germline V gene, the CDR1 and CDR2 sequences are MNHEY and SVGAGI. The CDR3 starts with the cysteine, ends with the phenylalanine, and has 15 residues. The retained sequence is limited to the CDR3, 45 bases, with the frame set at the first base. V is cut back by 4 bases and J by 6 bases, with 9 bases in the junction unmatched.

Notes on this clone: Its antigen is not yet known. No base qualities exist here, and no much larger clone lies one base off it.

The sequence was obtained from a human donor in good health. The specimen was PBMCs. The rearrangement joined TRBV6-5 to TRBJ2-5; 9 middle bases align to TRBD1. CDR3 protein: CASSSPGQGRQTQYF. The sequenced DNA is TGTGCCAGCAGTTCACCGGGACAGGGCCGGCAGACCCAGTACTTC.